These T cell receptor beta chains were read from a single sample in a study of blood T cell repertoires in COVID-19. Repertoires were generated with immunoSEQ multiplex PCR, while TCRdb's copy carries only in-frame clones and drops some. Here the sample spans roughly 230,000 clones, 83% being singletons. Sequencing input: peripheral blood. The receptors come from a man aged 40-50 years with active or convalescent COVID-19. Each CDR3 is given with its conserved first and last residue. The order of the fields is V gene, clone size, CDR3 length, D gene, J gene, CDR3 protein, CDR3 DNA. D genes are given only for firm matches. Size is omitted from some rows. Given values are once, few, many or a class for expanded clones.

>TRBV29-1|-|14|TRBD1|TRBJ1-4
CSVTGVATNEKLFF
TGCAGCGTTACAGGGGTTGCAACTAATGAAAAACTGTTTTTT
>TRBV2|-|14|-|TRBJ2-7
CASSRGTPSYEQYF
TGTGCCAGCTCGAGGGGGACACCTTCCTACGAGCAGTACTTC
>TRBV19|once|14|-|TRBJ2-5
CASSIGGVRETQYF
TGTGCCAGTAGTATAGGGGGGGTTCGGGAGACCCAGTACTTC
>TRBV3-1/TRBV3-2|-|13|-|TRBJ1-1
CASSLREDTEAFF
TGTGCCAGCAGCCTCAGGGAGGACACTGAAGCTTTCTTT
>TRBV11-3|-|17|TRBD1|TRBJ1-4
CASSLSKGAQTNEKLFF
TGTGCCAGCAGCTTGAGTAAGGGGGCGCAAACTAATGAAAAACTGTTTTTT
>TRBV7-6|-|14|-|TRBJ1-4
CASSEDRTNEKLFF
TGTGCCAGCAGCGAAGACAGGACTAATGAAAAACTGTTTTTT
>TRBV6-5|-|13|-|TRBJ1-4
CAAGGSAGEKLFF
TGTGCCGCAGGCGGGAGTGCCGGTGAAAAACTGTTTTTT
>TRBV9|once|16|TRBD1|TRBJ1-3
CASSVEGTGAGNTIYF
TGTGCCAGCAGCGTAGAGGGGACAGGGGCTGGAAACACCATATATTTT
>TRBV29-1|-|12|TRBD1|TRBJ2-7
CSAPGQGNEQYF
TGCAGCGCACCGGGACAGGGCAACGAGCAGTACTTC
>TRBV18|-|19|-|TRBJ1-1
CASSGLGLTALLGDTEAFF
TGTGCCAGCTCAGGCCTAGGATTGACAGCACTCCTAGGGGACACTGAAGCTTTCTTT
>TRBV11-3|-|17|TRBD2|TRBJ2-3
CASSLDGSGARTDTQYF
TGTGCCAGCAGCTTGGATGGTAGCGGGGCGAGGACAGATACGCAGTATTTT
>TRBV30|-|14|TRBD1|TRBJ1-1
CAWSVYRGATEAFF
TGTGCCTGGAGTGTATACAGGGGGGCCACTGAAGCTTTCTTT
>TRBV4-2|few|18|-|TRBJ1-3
CASSQEELEGNSGNTIYF
TGTGCCAGCAGCCAAGAAGAGTTGGAGGGGAACTCTGGAAACACCATATATTTT
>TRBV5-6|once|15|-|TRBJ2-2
CASSLLTADTGELFF
TGTGCCAGCAGCTTGCTGACGGCGGACACCGGGGAGCTGTTTTTT
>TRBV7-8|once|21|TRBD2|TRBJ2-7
CASSLAAAGQGTSGRLYEQYF
TGTGCCAGCAGCTTAGCCGCTGCCGGGCAGGGGACTAGCGGGAGGTTATACGAGCAGTACTTC
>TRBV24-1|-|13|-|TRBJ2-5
CATSEGTLETQYF
TGTGCCACCAGTGAAGGGACACTGGAGACCCAGTACTTC
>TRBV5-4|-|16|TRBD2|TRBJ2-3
CASSPDLAGGSDTQYF
TGTGCCAGCAGCCCGGATTTGGCGGGGGGGTCAGATACGCAGTATTTT
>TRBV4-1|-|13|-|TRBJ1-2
CASSQVRGYGYTF
TGCGCCAGCAGCCAAGTTCGGGGTTATGGCTACACCTTC
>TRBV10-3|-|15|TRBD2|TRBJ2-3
CAISQGGGSPDTQYF
TGTGCCATCAGTCAAGGTGGCGGGAGCCCAGATACGCAGTATTTT
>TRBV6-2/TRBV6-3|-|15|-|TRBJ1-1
CASSYGGYRNTEAFF
TGTGCCAGCAGTTACGGAGGATATCGGAACACTGAAGCTTTCTTT
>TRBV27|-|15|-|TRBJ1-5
CASSGGPDLGQPQHF
TGTGCCAGCAGTGGGGGCCCCGATTTGGGTCAGCCCCAGCATTTT
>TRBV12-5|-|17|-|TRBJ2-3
CASGLGQGPGSTDTQYF
TGTGCTAGTGGTTTGGGTCAGGGGCCCGGGAGCACAGATACGCAGTATTTT
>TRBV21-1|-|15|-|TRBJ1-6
CASSPPRGSNSPLHF
TGTGCCAGCAGCCCCCCCCGGGGTTCCAATTCACCCCTCCACTTT
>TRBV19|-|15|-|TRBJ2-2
CASSNRRLNTGELFF
TGTGCCAGTAGTAACAGGAGACTTAACACCGGGGAGCTGTTTTTT
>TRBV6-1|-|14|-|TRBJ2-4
CASSEHGAKNIQYF
TGTGCCAGCAGTGAACACGGGGCCAAAAACATTCAGTACTTC
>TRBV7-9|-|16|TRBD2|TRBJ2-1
CASSLESGLGVSEQFF
TGTGCCAGCAGCTTAGAGTCAGGACTAGGGGTTAGTGAGCAGTTCTTC
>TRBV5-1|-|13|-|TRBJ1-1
CASSMEIPTEAFF
TGCGCCAGCAGTATGGAGATCCCCACTGAAGCTTTCTTT
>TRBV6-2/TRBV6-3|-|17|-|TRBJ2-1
CASSLDRTRPPYNEQFF
TGTGCCAGCAGCCTAGACAGGACCCGACCGCCCTACAATGAGCAGTTCTTC
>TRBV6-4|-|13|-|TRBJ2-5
CASSVNPQETQYF
TGTGCCAGCAGTGTCAATCCCCAAGAGACCCAGTACTTC
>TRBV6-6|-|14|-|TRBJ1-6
CASSYPENNSPLHF
TGTGCCAGCAGTTACCCCGAGAATAATTCACCCCTCCACTTT
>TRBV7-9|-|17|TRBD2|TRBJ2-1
CASSAYSLAGRNNEQFF
TGTGCCAGCAGCGCCTACTCCCTAGCGGGAAGGAACAATGAGCAGTTCTTC
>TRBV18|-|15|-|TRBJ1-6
CASSPITGLHSPLHF
TGTGCCAGCTCACCGATTACAGGGCTCCATTCACCCCTCCACTTT
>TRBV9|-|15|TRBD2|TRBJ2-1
CASSAGTSGINEQFF
TGTGCCAGCAGCGCCGGGACTAGCGGGATTAATGAGCAGTTCTTC
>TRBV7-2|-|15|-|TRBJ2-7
CASIDPGTTVYEQYF
TGTGCCAGCATCGACCCCGGGACAACAGTCTACGAGCAGTACTTC
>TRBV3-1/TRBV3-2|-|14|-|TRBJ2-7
CASSPSRVSYEQYF
TGTGCCAGCAGCCCCTCCAGGGTCTCCTACGAGCAGTACTTC
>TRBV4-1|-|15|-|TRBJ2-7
CASSRGTAGSYEQYF
TGCGCCAGCAGCCGCGGGACAGCCGGCTCCTACGAGCAGTACTTC
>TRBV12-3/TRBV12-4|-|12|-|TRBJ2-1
CASSLERVEQFF
TGTGCCAGCAGTTTGGAGCGGGTAGAGCAGTTCTTC
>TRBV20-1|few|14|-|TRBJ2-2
CSASGQGRTGELFF
TGCAGTGCTAGTGGCCAGGGCAGAACCGGGGAGCTGTTTTTT
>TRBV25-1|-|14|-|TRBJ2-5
CASSEFGAGETQYF
TGTGCCAGCAGTGAATTTGGAGCTGGGGAGACCCAGTACTTC
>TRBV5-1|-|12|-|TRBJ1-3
CASSFQGEAIYF
TGCGCCAGCAGCTTCCAAGGGGAGGCCATATATTTT
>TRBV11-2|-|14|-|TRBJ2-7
CASSPWEGVYEQYF
TGTGCCAGCAGCCCGTGGGAAGGGGTCTACGAGCAGTACTTC
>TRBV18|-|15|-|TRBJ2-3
CASSSWAAITDTQYF
TGTGCCAGCTCATCTTGGGCCGCGATCACAGATACGCAGTATTTT
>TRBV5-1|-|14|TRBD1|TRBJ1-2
CASSRQGYDYGYTF
TGCGCCAGCAGCAGACAGGGATACGACTATGGCTACACCTTC
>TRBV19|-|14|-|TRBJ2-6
CASSISVGANVLTF
TGTGCCAGTAGTATAAGCGTGGGGGCCAACGTCCTGACTTTC